Following are 29 T cell receptor beta chains from one sample sequenced in a study of shared clonotypes between healthy human individuals. Naive CD8 cells lacked CD45RO, underwent positive selection for CCR7 and left out terminally differentiated effector memory CD45RA+ cells. Measured with immunoSEQ multiplex PCR; TCRdb has only the in-frame clones, and not every one. The sample carries about 590,000 clones, nearly 97% recorded once. Sequenced input: naive CD8+ T cells sorted from blood. The receptors were gathered from a woman aged 25 to 39 in good health.

The V call is TRBV15, the J call TRBJ2-2; D perhaps matches TRBD2 (5 bases). The CDR3 consists of 14 residues. Germline V gene sequence: CDR1 LNHNV, CDR2 YYDKDF (reference sequence). V lost 5 bases to trimming and J lost 4 bases, with 11 bases between them. The CDR3 loop reads CATSSRGSTGELFF. The CDR3 DNA is TGTGCCACCAGCTCTCGAGGGTCCACCGGGGAGCTGTTTTTT.

The chain recombines TRBV9 with TRBJ2-2, with 7 nucleotides matching TRBD2. This CDR3 has 14 amino acids. Unmatched junction bases numbered 3, after V lost 3 bases and J lost 4 bases. The germline CDR1 and CDR2 sequences are SGDLS and YYNGEE. The CDR3 coding sequence is TGTGCCAGCAGCGGCGGGAGCCTCACCGGGGAGCTGTTTTTT. Translated, it gives CASSGGSLTGELFF. The whole variable domain, remainder taken from reference TRBV9 and TRBJ2-2, is DSGVTQTPKHLITATGQRVTLRCSPRSGDLSVYWYQQSLDQGLQFLIQYYNGEERAKGNILERFSAQQFPDLHSELNLSSLELGDSALYFCASSGGSLTGELFFGEGSRLTVL.

The rearrangement joins TRBV2 to TRBJ1-5; D gene uncertain. CDR1 and CDR2 (germline): SNHLY, FYNNEI. The germline V and J ends were trimmed by 3 bases and 6 bases, with 18 bases remaining between them. There are 16 residues in the CDR3. CDR3 loop: CASSEGWTVAVQPQHF. CDR3 in DNA: TGTGCCAGCAGTGAGGGTTGGACCGTCGCGGTTCAGCCCCAGCATTTT.

The chain is built from TRBV2 and TRBJ1-1; the D gene is possibly TRBD1 (6 bases). Trimming took off 6 bases at V and 0 bases at J, with 8 bases between the two ends. The CDR3 extends over 13 amino acids. CDR1 and CDR2 (germline): SNHLY, FYNNEI. The CDR3 loop is CASSGTLNTEAFF. The CDR3 nucleotides are TGTGCCAGCAGCGGGACATTGAACACTGAAGCTTTCTTT.

The chain has TRBV2 and TRBJ2-7, with a weak D call TRBD1 (5 bases). The CDR3 length is 14 residues. Deletions cut 2 bases from V and 5 bases from J, with 13 bases between. From germline, CDR1 is SNHLY and CDR2 FYNNEI. CDR3 in amino acids: CASSERGRVHEQYF. The CDR3 DNA reads TGTGCCAGCAGTGAAAGAGGCAGGGTCCACGAGCAGTACTTC. The whole variable domain, filled in from reference TRBV2 and TRBJ2-7, reads EPEVTQTPSHQVTQMGQEVILRCVPISNHLYFYWYRQILGQKVEFLVSFYNNEISEKSEIFDDQFSVERPDGSNFTLKIRSTKLEDSAMYFCASSERGRVHEQYFGPGTRLTVT.

The chain recombines TRBV19 with TRBJ2-3; TRBD2 is a possible D gene (6 bases). V was clipped by 5 bases and J by 5 bases, with 17 bases between them. From germline, CDR1 is LNHDA and CDR2 SQIVND (reference sequence). The CDR3 extends over 15 amino acids. Here the CDR3 reads CASSLVLAFGDTQYF. The CDR3, as DNA: TGTGCCAGTAGTTTGGTGCTAGCGTTTGGAGATACGCAGTATTTT.

The chain employs TRBV7-9 and TRBJ1-1; no definite D call. V dropped 7 bases and J dropped 7 bases, with 13 bases sitting between them. In germline, CDR1 is SEHNR, CDR2 FQNEAQ (reference sequence). This CDR3 contains 12 residues. The CDR3, as DNA: TGTGCCAGCACCACCTGGGAGGGTGAAGCTTTCTTT. It encodes CASTTWEGEAFF.

The V call is TRBV7-9, the J call TRBJ2-7; D may be TRBD2 (6 bases). The V end was cut by 3 bases, the J end by 7 bases, with 19 bases between. The germline gives CDR1 SEHNR, CDR2 FQNEAQ (reference sequence). This CDR3 comprises 15 residues. The CDR3 DNA follows: TGTGCCAGCAGCTTCGCGGGACTCAGTTCGAGGGAGCAGTACTTC. This translates into CASSFAGLSSREQYF. Drawing the rest from reference TRBV7-9 and TRBJ2-7, the complete variable domain is DTGVSQNPRHKITKRGQNVTFRCDPISEHNRLYWYRQTLGQGPEFLTYFQNEAQLEKSRLLSDRFSAERPKGSFSTLEIQRTEQGDSAMYLCASSFAGLSSREQYFGPGTRLTVT.

The chain has TRBV5-1 and TRBJ2-7; 7 positions match TRBD2. The CDR3 is made up of 15 amino acids. Germline V gives CDR1 SGHRS, CDR2 YFSETQ. V was pared by 5 bases and J by 1 base, with 9 bases of the junction left unmatched. The chain's CDR3 is CASSDPGLLSYEQYF. CDR3 sequence (DNA): TGCGCCAGCAGTGATCCGGGACTACTATCCTACGAGCAGTACTTC.

This sequence joins TRBV27 and TRBJ2-7; 8 nucleotides align to TRBD1. Germline CDR1 is MNHEY and CDR2 is SMNVEV (reference sequence). The CDR3 is made up of 14 amino acids. V was pared by 4 bases and J by 3 bases, with 5 bases of the junction left unmatched. The DNA for the CDR3 is TGTGCCAGCAGTTGGGCAGGGGGCGTCTACGAGCAGTACTTC. It translates to CASSWAGGVYEQYF.

This chain joins TRBV28 and TRBJ2-7; 7 nucleotides align to TRBD1. Trimming at V came to 5 bases and at J to 2 bases, leaving 6 bases not matched to a gene. The V gene's germline CDR1 is MDHEN and CDR2 SYDVKM. The CDR3 covers 14 residues. The CDR3 reads CASSPDRNTYEQYF. The CDR3 DNA reads TGTGCCAGCAGTCCGGACAGGAACACCTACGAGCAGTACTTC.

The chain combines TRBV29-1 with TRBJ1-1; D might be TRBD1 (5 bases). The germline gives CDR1 SQVTM, CDR2 ANQGSEA. Trimming removed 5 bases from V and 5 bases from J, with 18 bases in between. The CDR3 extends over 14 amino acids. The DNA of the CDR3 is TGCAGCGTTCCGTGGGGGTCCTCGAGGACTGAAGCTTTCTTT. It codes for CSVPWGSSRTEAFF.

The chain is built from TRBV6-1 and TRBJ2-1; 8 positions agree with TRBD1. V lost 3 bases to trimming and J lost 4 bases; unmatched junction nucleotides: 5. Germline values: CDR1 MNHNS, CDR2 SASEGT. CDR3 length: 15 residues. The CDR3 spells CASSDLGQGYNEQFF. DNA for the CDR3: TGTGCCAGCAGTGACTTAGGACAGGGATACAATGAGCAGTTCTTC.

The chain combines TRBV7-9 with TRBJ2-5, with TRBD2 as a possible D gene (6 bases). This CDR3 is built from 14 residues. The germline V and J ends were trimmed by 6 bases and 0 bases, with 11 bases remaining between them. Looked up from germline, CDR1 is SEHNR and CDR2 is FQNEAQ (reference sequence). The CDR3 nucleotides are TGTGCCAGCAGTGGAGGGGTGTACCAAGAGACCCAGTACTTC. Translation gives CASSGGVYQETQYF.

The chain recombines TRBV7-5 with TRBJ2-7; TRBD1 is the table's D call, not checked against the DNA. TRBV7-5 is classified as a pseudogene. The CDR3 is made up of 15 amino acids. In nucleotides, the CDR3 is TGTGTCAGAAGCTTCCGCGGACAGGGGGTAGGCGAGCAGTACTTC. Protein sequence: CVRSFRGQGVGEQYF.

The chain carries TRBV5-6 and TRBJ2-7; TRBD2 agrees at 7 bases. The CDR3 loop spans 14 amino acids. The V and J ends lost 3 bases and 3 bases, in that order; junction bases with no gene match: 6. Germline V gene sequence: CDR1 SGHDT, CDR2 YYEEEE. The CDR3, as DNA: TGTGCCAGCAGCTCACCGGGACTAAGCTACGAGCAGTACTTC. It is translated as CASSSPGLSYEQYF. The full variable domain, completed using reference TRBV5-6 and TRBJ2-7, is DAGVTQSPTHLIKTRGQQVTLRCSPKSGHDTVSWYQQALGQGPQFIFQYYEEEERQRGNFPDRFSGHQFPNYSSELNVNALLLGDSALYLCASSSPGLSYEQYFGPGTRLTVT.

J is TRBJ2-7 and V is TRBV15; TRBD1 matches at 9 bases. The V gene's germline CDR1 is LNHNV and CDR2 YYDKDF (reference sequence). V lost 3 bases to trimming and J lost 3 bases; unmatched junction nucleotides: 3. CDR3 size: 14 residues. The CDR3 sequence is CATSRDRGLYEQYF. As DNA, the CDR3 is TGTGCCACCAGCAGGGACAGGGGTCTCTACGAGCAGTACTTC.

The V and J genes are TRBV28 and TRBJ2-5, with unresolved D. The closer fit of TRBJ2-7 to the DNA end suggests the J call may be wrong. From germline, CDR1 is MDHEN and CDR2 SYDVKM. The CDR3 loop spans 12 amino acids. CDR3 DNA sequence: TGTGCCAGCAGTTCCACTACCGACGAGCAGTACTTC. Protein product: CASSSTTDEQYF.

The rearrangement links TRBV5-1 to TRBJ2-7; D possibly corresponds to TRBD1 (6 bases). Trimming stripped 4 bases from V and 5 bases from J, with 16 bases between. Germline-derived CDR1 and CDR2 are SGHRS and YFSETQ. This CDR3 comprises 14 residues. As DNA, the CDR3 is TGCGCCAGCAGCAACCCAGACAGGCTAAACGAGCAGTACTTC. Translated: CASSNPDRLNEQYF.

This sequence joins TRBV9 and TRBJ2-1, with a tentative D call TRBD2 (5 bases). Germline loops: CDR1 SGDLS, CDR2 YYNGEE. V shed 0 bases and J shed 9 bases, with 7 bases lying between them. The CDR3 runs 12 residues. CDR3 region: CASSVGGREQFF. The CDR3 nucleotides read TGTGCCAGCAGCGTAGGCGGGCGTGAGCAGTTCTTC.

In regard to this clone: This specimen includes other DNA sequences encoding the same CDR3. The V call is TRBV28, the J call TRBJ1-5; no reliable D call. V was pared by 5 bases and J by 4 bases, with 3 bases between. Germline CDR1 and CDR2: MDHEN and SYDVKM. CDR3 length equals 11 residues. CDR3 amino acids: CASSPNQPQHF. The CDR3 nucleotides are TGTGCCAGCAGTCCAAATCAGCCCCAGCATTTT.

The chain links TRBV6-4 to TRBJ2-7; D gene ambiguous. In germline, CDR1 is MRHNA, CDR2 SNTAGT. V lost 3 bases and J 0 bases, leaving 6 bases between the germline ends. This CDR3 has 13 residues. The CDR3 region has the DNA TGTGCCAGCAGTGAGGGCGACTCCTACGAGCAGTACTTC. Protein product: CASSEGDSYEQYF.

This chain uses TRBV13 with TRBJ2-7, with D unresolved. The germline V and J ends were trimmed by 3 bases and 3 bases, with 12 bases remaining between them. The germline V gene has CDR1 PRHDT and CDR2 FYEKMQ (reference sequence). The CDR3 sequence is 14 residues long. In DNA, the CDR3 is TGTGCCAGCAGCTTTGTCCACGGGTTCTACGAGCAGTACTTC. It specifies CASSFVHGFYEQYF.

The chain combines TRBV11-2 with TRBJ1-1; 8 nucleotides line up with TRBD1. J was trimmed by 3 bases and V by 5 bases; bases with no gene match: 11. CDR3 length equals 16 residues. CDR1 is SGHAT, CDR2 FQNNGV, per germline. CDR3 loop: CASSPGQAVGYTEAFF. CDR3 nucleotide sequence: TGTGCCAGCAGCCCGGGACAGGCCGTCGGGTACACTGAAGCTTTCTTT.

J is TRBJ2-7 and V is TRBV4-1; D gene unclear. Germline V lookup: CDR1 MGHRA, CDR2 YSYEKL. Trimming pared 1 base from V and 2 bases from J, leaving 6 bases between. The CDR3 length is 13 residues. The CDR3 DNA sequence: TGCGCCAGCAGCCAAGTCTTGGCCTACGAGCAGTACTTC. It encodes CASSQVLAYEQYF.

J is TRBJ2-5 and V is TRBV6-6; D perhaps matches TRBD1 (5 bases). V was cut by 6 bases and J by 5 bases, with 13 bases left in between. The CDR3 extends over 13 amino acids. Germline V CDR1 and CDR2: MNHNY, SVGAGI (reference sequence). The chain's CDR3 is CASSSQGGETQYF. The CDR3 DNA follows: TGTGCCAGCAGCTCTCAGGGTGGCGAGACCCAGTACTTC.

The chain has TRBV28 and TRBJ2-1, with 9 bases lining up with TRBD2. Germline loops: CDR1 MDHEN, CDR2 SYDVKM. The V gene end was trimmed by 3 bases and the J gene end by 4 bases; junction bases not matched to a gene: 13. The CDR3 has 18 amino acids. CDR3 amino acids: CASSFSLAGYPDYNEQFF. The CDR3 nucleotides read TGTGCCAGCAGTTTCTCGCTAGCGGGATACCCGGATTACAATGAGCAGTTCTTC.

The chain has TRBV7-9 and TRBJ1-2; 11 positions agree with TRBD1. Germline-derived CDR1 and CDR2 are SEHNR and FQNEAQ (reference sequence). This CDR3 comprises 14 residues. V lost 5 bases, J lost 7 bases, and 6 bases stayed unmatched. The CDR3 nucleotides are TGTGCCAGCAGCCAGGGACAGGGGGAATTTGGCTACACCTTC. Residues: CASSQGQGEFGYTF.

The chain uses TRBV13 and TRBJ2-5; TRBD2 aligns across 8 bases. Gene TRBJ2-7 matches the end of the DNA better, so the J call may be wrong. The length of the CDR3 is 15 residues. Germline V gene lookup returns CDR1 PRHDT and CDR2 FYEKMQ (reference sequence). DNA for the CDR3: TGTGCCAGCAGCTCCCACCGGGAGGGCTCCTACGAGCAGTACTTC. Protein sequence: CASSSHREGSYEQYF.